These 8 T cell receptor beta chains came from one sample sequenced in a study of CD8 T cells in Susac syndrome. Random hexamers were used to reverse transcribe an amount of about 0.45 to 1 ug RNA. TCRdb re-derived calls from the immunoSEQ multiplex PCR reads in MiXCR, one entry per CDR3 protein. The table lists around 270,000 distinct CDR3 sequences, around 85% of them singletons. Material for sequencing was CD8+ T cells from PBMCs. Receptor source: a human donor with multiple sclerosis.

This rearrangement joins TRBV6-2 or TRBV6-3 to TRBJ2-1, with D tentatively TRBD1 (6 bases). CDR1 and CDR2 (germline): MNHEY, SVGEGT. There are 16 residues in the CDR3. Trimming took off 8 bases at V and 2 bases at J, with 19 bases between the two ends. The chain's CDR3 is CASGNRDKAPYNEQFF. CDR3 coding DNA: TGTGCCAGCGGGAATCGGGACAAAGCACCCTACAATGAGCAGTTCTTC.

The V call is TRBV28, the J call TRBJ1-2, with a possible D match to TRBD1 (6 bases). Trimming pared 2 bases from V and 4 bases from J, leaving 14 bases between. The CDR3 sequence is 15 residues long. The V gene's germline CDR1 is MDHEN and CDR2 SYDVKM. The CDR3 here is CASSLVLWGAYGYTF. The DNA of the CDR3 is TGTGCCAGCAGTTTAGTACTGTGGGGGGCCTATGGCTACACCTTC.

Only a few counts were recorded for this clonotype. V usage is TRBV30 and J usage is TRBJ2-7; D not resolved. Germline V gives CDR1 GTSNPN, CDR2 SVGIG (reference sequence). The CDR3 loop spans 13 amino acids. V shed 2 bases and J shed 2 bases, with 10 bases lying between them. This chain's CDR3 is CAWSPGFTYEQYF. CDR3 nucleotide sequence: TGTGCCTGGAGTCCCGGGTTCACCTACGAGCAGTACTTC.

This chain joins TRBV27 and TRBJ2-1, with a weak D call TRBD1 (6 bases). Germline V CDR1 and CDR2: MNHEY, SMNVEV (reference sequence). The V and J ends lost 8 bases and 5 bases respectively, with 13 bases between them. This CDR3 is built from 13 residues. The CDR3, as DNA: TGTGCCAGCTCGCAGGGGTCGAACAATGAGCAGTTCTTC. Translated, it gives CASSQGSNNEQFF.

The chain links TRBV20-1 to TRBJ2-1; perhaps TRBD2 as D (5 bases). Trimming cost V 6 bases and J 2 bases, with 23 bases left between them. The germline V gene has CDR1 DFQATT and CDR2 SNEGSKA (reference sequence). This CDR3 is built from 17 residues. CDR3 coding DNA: TGCAGTGCCCTATTTCGGTTGTGGGAGTGGGCCTACAATGAGCAGTTCTTC. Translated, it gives CSALFRLWEWAYNEQFF.

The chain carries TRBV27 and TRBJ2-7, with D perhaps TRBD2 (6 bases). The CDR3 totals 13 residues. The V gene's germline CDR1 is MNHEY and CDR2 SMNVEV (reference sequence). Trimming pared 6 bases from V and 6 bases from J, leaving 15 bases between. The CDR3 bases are TGTGCCAGCAGGCAACTAGCCCTTTCCGAGCAGTACTTC. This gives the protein CASRQLALSEQYF.

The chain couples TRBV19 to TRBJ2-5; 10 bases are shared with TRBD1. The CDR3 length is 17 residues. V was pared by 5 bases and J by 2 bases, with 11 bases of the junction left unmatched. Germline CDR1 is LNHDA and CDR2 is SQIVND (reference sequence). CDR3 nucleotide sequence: TGTGCCAGTAGTCGAATGCGTCCGGGACAGGGGCAAGAGACCCAGTACTTC. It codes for CASSRMRPGQGQETQYF.

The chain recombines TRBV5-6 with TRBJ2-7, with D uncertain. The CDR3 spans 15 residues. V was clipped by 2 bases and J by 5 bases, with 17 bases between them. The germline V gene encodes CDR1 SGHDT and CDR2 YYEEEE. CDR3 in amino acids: CASSFGWTVGHEQYF. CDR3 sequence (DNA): TGTGCCAGCAGCTTTGGATGGACGGTTGGCCACGAGCAGTACTTC.